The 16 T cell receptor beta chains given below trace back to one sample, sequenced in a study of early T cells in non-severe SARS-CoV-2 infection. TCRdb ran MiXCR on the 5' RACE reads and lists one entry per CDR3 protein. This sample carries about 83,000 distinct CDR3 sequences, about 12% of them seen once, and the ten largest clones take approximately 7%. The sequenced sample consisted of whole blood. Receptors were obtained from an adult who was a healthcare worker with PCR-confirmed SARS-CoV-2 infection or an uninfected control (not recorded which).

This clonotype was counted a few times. The CDR3, as DNA: TGTGCCAGCAGCTGGGGGGACACAGATACGCAGTATTTT. Amino acids: CASSWGDTDTQYF. The chain couples TRBV7-3 to TRBJ2-3, with D possibly being TRBD2 (6 bases). Trimming removed 4 bases from V and 2 bases from J, with 7 bases in between. This CDR3 has 13 amino acids. Germline V gene lookup returns CDR1 SGHTA and CDR2 FQGTGA.

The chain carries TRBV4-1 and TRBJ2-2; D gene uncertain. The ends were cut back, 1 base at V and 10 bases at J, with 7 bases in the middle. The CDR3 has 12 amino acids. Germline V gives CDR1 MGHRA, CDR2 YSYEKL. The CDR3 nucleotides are TGCGCCAGCAGCCAAGTACCGTCGGAGCTGTTTTTT. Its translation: CASSQVPSELFF.

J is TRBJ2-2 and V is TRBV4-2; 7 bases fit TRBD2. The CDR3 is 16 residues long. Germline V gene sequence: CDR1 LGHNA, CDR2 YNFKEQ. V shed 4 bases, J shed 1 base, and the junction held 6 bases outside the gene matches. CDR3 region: CASSPGVAGNTGELFF. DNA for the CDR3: TGTGCCAGCAGCCCCGGGGTAGCGGGGAACACCGGGGAGCTGTTTTTT.

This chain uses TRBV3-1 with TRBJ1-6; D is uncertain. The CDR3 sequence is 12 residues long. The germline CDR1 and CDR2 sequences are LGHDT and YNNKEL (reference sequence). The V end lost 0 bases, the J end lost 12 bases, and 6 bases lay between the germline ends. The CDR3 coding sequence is TGTGCCAGCAGCCAAGATTATCGACCCCTCCACTTT. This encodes CASSQDYRPLHF.

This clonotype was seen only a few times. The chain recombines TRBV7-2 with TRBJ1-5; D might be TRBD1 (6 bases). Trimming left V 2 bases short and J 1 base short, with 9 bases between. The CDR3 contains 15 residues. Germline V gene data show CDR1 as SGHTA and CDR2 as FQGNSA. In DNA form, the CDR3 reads TGTGCCAGCAGCTTATCTGGGGGCAGCAATCAGCCCCAGCATTTT. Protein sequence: CASSLSGGSNQPQHF.

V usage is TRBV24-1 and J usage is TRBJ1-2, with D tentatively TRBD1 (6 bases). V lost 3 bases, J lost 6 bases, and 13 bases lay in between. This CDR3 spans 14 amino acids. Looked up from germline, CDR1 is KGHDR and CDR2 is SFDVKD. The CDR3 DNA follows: TGTGCCACCAGTGATCCCAAGACAGGCCATGGCTACACCTTC. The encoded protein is CATSDPKTGHGYTF.

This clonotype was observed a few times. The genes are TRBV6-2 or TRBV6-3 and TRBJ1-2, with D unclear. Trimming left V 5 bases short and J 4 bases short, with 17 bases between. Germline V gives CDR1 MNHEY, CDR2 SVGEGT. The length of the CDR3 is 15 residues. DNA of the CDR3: TGTGCCAGCAGTAGCGCGGGGAGCAGAGGCTATGGCTACACCTTC. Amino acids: CASSSAGSRGYGYTF.

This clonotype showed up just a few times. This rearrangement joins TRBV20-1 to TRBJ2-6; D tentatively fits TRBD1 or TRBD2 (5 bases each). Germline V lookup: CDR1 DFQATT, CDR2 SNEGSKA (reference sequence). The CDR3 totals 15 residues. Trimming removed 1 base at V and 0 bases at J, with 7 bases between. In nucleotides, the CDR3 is TGCAGTGCTAGAGGAGGGGTCTCTGGGGCCAACGTCCTGACTTTC. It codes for CSARGGVSGANVLTF.

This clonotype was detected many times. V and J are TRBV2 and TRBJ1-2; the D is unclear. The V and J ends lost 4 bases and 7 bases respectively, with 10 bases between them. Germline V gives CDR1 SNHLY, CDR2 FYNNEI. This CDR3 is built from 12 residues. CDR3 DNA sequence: TGTGCCAGCAGTGGAGAGGTGGCTGGCTACACCTTC. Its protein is CASSGEVAGYTF.

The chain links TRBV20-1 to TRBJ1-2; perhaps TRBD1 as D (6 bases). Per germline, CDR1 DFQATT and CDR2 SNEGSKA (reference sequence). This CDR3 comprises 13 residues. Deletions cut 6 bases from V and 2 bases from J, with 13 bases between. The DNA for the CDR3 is TGCAGTGCCACAGGGCCGGGGAACTATGGCTACACCTTC. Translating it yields CSATGPGNYGYTF.

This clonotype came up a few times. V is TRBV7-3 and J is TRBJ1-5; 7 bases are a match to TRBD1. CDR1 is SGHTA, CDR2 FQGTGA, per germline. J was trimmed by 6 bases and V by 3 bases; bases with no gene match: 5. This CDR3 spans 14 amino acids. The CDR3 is CASSLTGSGQPQHF. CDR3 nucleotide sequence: TGTGCCAGCAGCTTGACAGGGTCCGGTCAGCCCCAGCATTTT.

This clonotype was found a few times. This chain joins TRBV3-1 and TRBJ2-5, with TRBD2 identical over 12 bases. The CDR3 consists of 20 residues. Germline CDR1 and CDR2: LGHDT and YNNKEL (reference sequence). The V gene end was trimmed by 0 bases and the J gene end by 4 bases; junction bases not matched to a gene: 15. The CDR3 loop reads CASSQETSGSEYGFRETQYF. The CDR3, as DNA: TGTGCCAGCAGCCAAGAGACTAGCGGGAGTGAGTATGGGTTCCGAGAGACCCAGTACTTC.

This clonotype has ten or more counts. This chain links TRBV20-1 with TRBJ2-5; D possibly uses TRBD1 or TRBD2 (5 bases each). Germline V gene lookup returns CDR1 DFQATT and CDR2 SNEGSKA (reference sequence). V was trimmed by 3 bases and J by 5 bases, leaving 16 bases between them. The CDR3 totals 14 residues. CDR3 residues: CSARDMTVAETQYF. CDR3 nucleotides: TGCAGTGCTAGGGACATGACAGTAGCGGAGACCCAGTACTTC.

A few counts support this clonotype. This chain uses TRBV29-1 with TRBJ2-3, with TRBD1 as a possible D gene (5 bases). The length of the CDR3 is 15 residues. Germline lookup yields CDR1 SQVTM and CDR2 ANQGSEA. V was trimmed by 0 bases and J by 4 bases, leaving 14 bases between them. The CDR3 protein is CSVEDQGAWADTQYF. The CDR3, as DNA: TGCAGCGTTGAAGATCAAGGGGCCTGGGCAGATACGCAGTATTTT.

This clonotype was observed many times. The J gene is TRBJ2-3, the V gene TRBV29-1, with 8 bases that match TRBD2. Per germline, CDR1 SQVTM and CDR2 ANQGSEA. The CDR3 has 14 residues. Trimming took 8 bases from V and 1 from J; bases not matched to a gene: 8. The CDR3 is CSHTDGRGTDTQYF. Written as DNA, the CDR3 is TGCAGCCATACTGACGGGAGGGGCACAGATACGCAGTATTTT.

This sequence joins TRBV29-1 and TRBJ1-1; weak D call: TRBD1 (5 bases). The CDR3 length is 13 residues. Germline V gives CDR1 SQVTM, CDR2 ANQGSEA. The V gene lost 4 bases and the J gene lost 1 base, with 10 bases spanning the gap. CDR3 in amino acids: CSVAGRANTEAFF. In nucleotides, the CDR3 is TGCAGCGTTGCGGGCAGGGCGAACACTGAAGCTTTCTTT.